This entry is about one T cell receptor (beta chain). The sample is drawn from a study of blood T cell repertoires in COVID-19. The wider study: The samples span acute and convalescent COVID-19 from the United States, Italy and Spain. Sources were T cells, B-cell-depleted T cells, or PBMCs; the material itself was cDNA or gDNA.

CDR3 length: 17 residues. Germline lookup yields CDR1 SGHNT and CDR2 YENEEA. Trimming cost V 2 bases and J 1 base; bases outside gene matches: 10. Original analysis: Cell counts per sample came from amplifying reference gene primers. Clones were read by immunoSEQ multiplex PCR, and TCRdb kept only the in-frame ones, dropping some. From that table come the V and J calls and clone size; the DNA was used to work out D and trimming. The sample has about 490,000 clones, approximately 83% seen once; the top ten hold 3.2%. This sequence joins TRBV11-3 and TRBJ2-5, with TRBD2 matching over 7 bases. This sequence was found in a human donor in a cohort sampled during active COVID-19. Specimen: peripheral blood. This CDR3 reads CASSLRSGKGPQETQYF. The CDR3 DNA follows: TGTGCCAGCAGCTTAAGAAGCGGGAAGGGGCCCCAAGAGACCCAGTACTTC.